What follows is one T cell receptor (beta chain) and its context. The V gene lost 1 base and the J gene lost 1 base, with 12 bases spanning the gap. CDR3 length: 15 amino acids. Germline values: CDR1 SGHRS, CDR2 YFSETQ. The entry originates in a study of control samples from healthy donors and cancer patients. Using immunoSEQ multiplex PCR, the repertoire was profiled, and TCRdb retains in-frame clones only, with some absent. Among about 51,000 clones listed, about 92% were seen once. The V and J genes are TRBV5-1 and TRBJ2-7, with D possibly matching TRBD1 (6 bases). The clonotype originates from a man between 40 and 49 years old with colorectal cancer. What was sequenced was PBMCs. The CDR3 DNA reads TGCGCCAGCAGCTTGCCCGAAACAGGGTCCTACGAGCAGTACTTC. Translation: CASSLPETGSYEQYF.